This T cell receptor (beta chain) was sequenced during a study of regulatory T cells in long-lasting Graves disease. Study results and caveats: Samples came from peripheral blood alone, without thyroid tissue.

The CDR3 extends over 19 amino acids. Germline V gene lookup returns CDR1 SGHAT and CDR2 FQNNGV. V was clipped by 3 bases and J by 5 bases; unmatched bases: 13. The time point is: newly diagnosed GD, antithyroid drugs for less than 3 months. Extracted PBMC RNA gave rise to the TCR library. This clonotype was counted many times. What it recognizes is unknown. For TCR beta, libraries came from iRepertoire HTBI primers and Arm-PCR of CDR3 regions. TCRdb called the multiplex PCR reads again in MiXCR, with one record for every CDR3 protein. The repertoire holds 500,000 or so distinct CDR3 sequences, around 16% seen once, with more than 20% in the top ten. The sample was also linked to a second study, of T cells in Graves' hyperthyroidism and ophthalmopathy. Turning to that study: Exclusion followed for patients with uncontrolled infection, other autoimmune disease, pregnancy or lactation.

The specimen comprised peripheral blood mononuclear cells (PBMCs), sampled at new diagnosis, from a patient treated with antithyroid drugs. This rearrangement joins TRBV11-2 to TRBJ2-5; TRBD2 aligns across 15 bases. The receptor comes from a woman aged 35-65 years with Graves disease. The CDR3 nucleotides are TGTGCCAGCAGCTTCAATCCTTCCGGGACTAGCGGGGGGAGGGAGACCCAGTACTTC. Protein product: CASSFNPSGTSGGRETQYF.